What follows is one T cell receptor (beta chain) and its context. No cognate antigen has been identified for it. The record has no base qualities; no much larger clone is one base away. TCRdb shows the sequencer as Illumina HiSeq 1500. Through fastp at Q25 and MiXCR, TCRdb rebuilt clones from the public reads, retaining in-frame beta chains. CDR3 protein duplicates are merged, each entry listing the most common genes and DNA. The sample table records about 110,000 distinct CDR3 sequences; about 40% of these occur just once. About two thirds of the sample comes from the top ten. CDR1 and CDR2 (SGHRS, YFSETQ) derive from the germline V gene. The cysteine opens and the phenylalanine closes a CDR3 of 15 amino acids. Of all the DNA, just the CDR3 is kept, 45 bases in frame from base 1. Trimming takes 3 bases from V and 0 bases from J, and the germline ends sit 13 bases apart. This sample was taken from a study of T cell repertoires in cytomegalovirus infection (dated by TCRdb to the late 2010s). For context, the study as a whole: Recently identified HLA-C-restricted CMV epitopes, whose presentation resists viral immunomodulation, were targeted by peptide stimulations together with well-studied HLA-B-restricted epitopes. Donor HLA type was relevant to the analysis, because carriage of CMV infection together with the matching HLA type was indicated by public TCR beta signatures.

The paper as a whole reports these results and caveats: The ex vivo response was dominated by HLA-C-restricted CMV-specific TCR beta clonotypes, and the single most frequent clonotype in two of eight donors was supplied by these HLA-C-restricted clonotypes. Cumulative frequency of public TCR beta family members discriminated carriers of CMV infection plus the relevant HLA type in this cohort and an independent roughly 340-donor cohort.

Interpreted using the paper, the treatment or condition label stands for: in vitro stimulation with specific CMV peptide epitopes to enrich CMV-specific T cells. Sequencing used CD8+ T cells from cultured PBMCs, obtained from culture after CMV antigen stimulation. Recombination linked TRBV5-1 to TRBJ2-7, with TRBD2 perhaps the D gene, on 5 matching bases. This clonotype originated in a human donor in good health (CMV status not recorded). Some clones in this sample may be carry-over from other donors' samples. The CDR3 loop reads CASSYTIRGSYEQYF. The nucleotides read TGCGCCAGCAGCTACACTATTCGGGGCTCCTACGAGCAGTACTTC.